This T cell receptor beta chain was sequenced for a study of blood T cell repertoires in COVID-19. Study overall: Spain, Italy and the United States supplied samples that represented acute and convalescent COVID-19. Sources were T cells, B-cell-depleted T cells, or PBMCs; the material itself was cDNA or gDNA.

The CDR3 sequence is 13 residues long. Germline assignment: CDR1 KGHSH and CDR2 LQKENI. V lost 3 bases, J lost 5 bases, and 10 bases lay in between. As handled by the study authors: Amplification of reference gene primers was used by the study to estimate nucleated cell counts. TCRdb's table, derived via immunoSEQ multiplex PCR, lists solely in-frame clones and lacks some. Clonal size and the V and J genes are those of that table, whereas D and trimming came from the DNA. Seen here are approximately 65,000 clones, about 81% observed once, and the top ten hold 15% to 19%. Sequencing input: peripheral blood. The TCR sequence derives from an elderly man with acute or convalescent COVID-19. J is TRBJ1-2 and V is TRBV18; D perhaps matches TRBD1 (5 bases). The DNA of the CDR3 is TGTGCCAGCTCACCGGCAGGGCCGTATGGCTACACCTTC. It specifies CASSPAGPYGYTF.